The source of this T cell receptor (beta chain) is a study of CD8 T cells in Susac syndrome. Reverse transcription of about 0.45 to 1 ug RNA was performed with random hexamers. With immunoSEQ multiplex PCR, TCR beta CDR3 was amplified across 54 Vbeta and 13 Jbeta. One entry per CDR3 protein results from TCRdb running MiXCR on the immunoSEQ multiplex PCR reads. The top ten hold around 0.21% of the sample, which has about 150,000 distinct CDR3 sequences, 94% seen once. Trimming took off 2 bases at V and 6 bases at J, with 14 bases between the two ends. Germline CDR1 reads SEHNR; CDR2 reads FQNEAQ (reference sequence). The CDR3 spans 15 residues. This clonotype appeared once. TCR beta sequencing covered blood CD8+ and CD4+ T cells. The authors negatively isolated CD8+ and CD4+ T cells and FACS-enriched TEMRA cells.

The specimen sequenced was CD8+ T cells from PBMCs. The V gene is TRBV7-9, the J gene TRBJ2-1, with D possibly being TRBD1 (6 bases). The clonotype originates from a human donor with multiple sclerosis. The CDR3 DNA is TGTGCCAGCAGCTTATCAGTACAGGGATTCAATGAGCAGTTCTTC. This codes for CASSLSVQGFNEQFF.